The T cell receptor (beta chain) under discussion was sequenced for a study of beta chain features in type 1 diabetes (dated by TCRdb to the late 2010s). For the wider study: Patients and healthy donors did not differ in mean age, gender distribution, total cell number or subset yield. A total of 90 million to 130 million sorted cells were examined across all samples, and a strong correlation was observed between cell number per subset and RNA yield. In the study, recently diagnosed type 1 diabetes patients and matched healthy donors were compared on the TCRB repertoires of their sorted circulating CD4+ T cell subsets. Naive and central memory subsets were obtained from all 30 or so donors, but regulatory and stem cell-like memory subsets were isolated from only 8 patients and roughly eight healthy donors. The investigation overall reported the following: Only small numbers of individuals were included in the HLA sub-analyses, which left unresolved whether HLA type had any influence on TCRB rearrangement. At VDJ recombination sites, type 1 diabetes patients had fewer insertions and more deleted nucleotides, which implies abnormalities in thymic rearrangement. Naive, central memory and regulatory TCRB repertoires appeared to be more similar among patients than among healthy donors. In all four CD4+ subsets, TCRB CDR3 length was moderately but significantly shorter in type 1 diabetes patients. PCR may preferentially amplify shorter templates, but because patient and control samples were amplified and corrected together, any resulting skew would affect both groups equally. Because cDNA was sequenced instead of genomic DNA, highly expressing activated cells could be over-represented, though the groups showed no difference in activation or CD3 levels.

The CDR3, cysteine through phenylalanine, is 14 amino acids long. CDR3 DNA is the only sequence kept; it has 42 bases, read in frame from the first base. V is reduced by 2 bases and J by 10 bases, leaving a spacing of 16 bases between them. The germline V gene gives CDR1 as SGHRS and CDR2 as YFSETQ. In the case of this clone: This clone's antigen is unknown. Qualities for individual bases were not recorded, and no much larger clone is one base off.

From each donor, a single peripheral blood sample of about 100 mL on average was drawn into heparinised tubes. Using a panel that included CD45RO, CCR7, CD25, CD127, CD95 and CD27, naive, central memory, regulatory and stem cell-like memory CD4+ T cells were sorted on a BD FACSAria II. Purity was above 95% for every sorted population. PBMCs were separated immediately by Lymphoprep density gradient centrifugation and were stained directly, without being cultured. So that batch effects would be minimized, each experiment stained and sorted samples in pairs, pairing one healthy donor with one patient. The High Capacity cDNA Reverse Transcription Kit was used to reverse transcribe all of the isolated RNA, meaning that expressed TCRB transcripts were what got sequenced. For stem cell-like memory T cell samples, survey-depth immunoSEQ sequencing was used, averaging about 1.01 million total reads per sample. Sorted cells were lysed in RLT buffer and RNA was extracted with DNase-treated RNeasy Micro or Mini kits, depending on cell number. Each cell subset was processed on its own to prevent cross-contamination, while patient and healthy donor samples were processed together. The immunoSEQ multiplex PCR was used to amplify TCRB sequences from cDNA, yielding 87-bp fragments that span the CDR3 region. Amplicons were sequenced on the Illumina HiSeq platform. The study's processing was this. Synthetic template baselines were used to correct PCR bias computationally, reads within Hamming distance 2 were collapsed, and singletons that could not be merged were discarded. Reads were aligned against IMGT so that V, D and J genes, CDR3 length and insertions or deletions at six rearrangement sites could be assigned. Within each subset, clonotype counts were normalized to sorted cell number, after which true diversity and Gini coefficients were computed with the tcR R package. Repertoire sharing was quantified using the overlap coefficient calculated on TCRB nucleotide sequences. TCRdb re-hosts the immuneACCESS table, in-frame sequences only. Its copies lack some clones; in the studies checked, an unresolved V gene accounts for under half of them, and the cause for the rest is not known. V and J calls plus clone size are reproduced from that table; the DNA served to infer D and trimming. For this sample the table gives 45,000 to 60,000 clones, of which 35% to 55% were detected only once. The ten largest account for approximately 0.13% of the sample.

The source is a man in his thirties or forties with type 1 diabetes. In this chain, TRBV5-1 is recombined with TRBJ2-1, with no D gene named confidently. Sample: stem cell memory CD4+ T cells from blood. Taken with the paper, the label for cell subset or site translates to: stem cell-like memory CD4+ T cells. The DNA is as follows: TGCGCCAGCAGCTTTACCACCACCCCCGAGGAGCAGTTCTTC. Its amino acids are CASSFTTTPEEQFF.